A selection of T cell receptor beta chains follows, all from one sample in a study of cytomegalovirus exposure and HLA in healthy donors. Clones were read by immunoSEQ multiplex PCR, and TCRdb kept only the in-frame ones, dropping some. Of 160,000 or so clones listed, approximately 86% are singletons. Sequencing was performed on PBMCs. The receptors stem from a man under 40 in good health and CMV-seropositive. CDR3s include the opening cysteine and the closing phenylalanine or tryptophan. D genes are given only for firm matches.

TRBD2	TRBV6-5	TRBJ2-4	CASSPGGAGNIQYF
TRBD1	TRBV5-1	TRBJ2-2	CASSFGPGQKNTGELFF
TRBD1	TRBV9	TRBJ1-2	CASSEGGQGNNYGYTF
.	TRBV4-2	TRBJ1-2	CASSNLQGRDGYTF
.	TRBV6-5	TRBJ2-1	CASSPVNPYNEQFF
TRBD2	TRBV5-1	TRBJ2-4	CASSLAGLAGGKNIQYF
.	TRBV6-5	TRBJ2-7	CASSYSGGTSYEQYF
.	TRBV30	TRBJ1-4	CAWSVIGEKLFF
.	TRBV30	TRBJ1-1	CAWSTHRRGTEAFF
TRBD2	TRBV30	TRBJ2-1	CAWSGGLAVYNEQFF
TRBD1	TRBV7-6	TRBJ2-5	CASSLAWDSRETQYF
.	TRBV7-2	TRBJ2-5	CASSPEVETQYF
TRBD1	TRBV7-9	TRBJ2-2	CASTILRDRNTGELFF
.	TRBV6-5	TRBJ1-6	CASSYQRGQSPLHF
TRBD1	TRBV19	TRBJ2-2	CASSRGQGAGELFF
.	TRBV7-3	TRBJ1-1	CASSLKPGGTEAFF
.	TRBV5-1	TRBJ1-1	CASSLAGYTEAFF
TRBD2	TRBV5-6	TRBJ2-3	CASSLLRGVSTDTQYF
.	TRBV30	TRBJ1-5	CAWSSETVSQPQHF
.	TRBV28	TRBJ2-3	CASSTGGAGNTDTQYF
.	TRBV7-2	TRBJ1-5	CASSPLQGSTQPQHF
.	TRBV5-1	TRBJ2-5	CASSPPDSRGWETQYF
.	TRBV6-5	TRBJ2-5	CASSYSAATKETQYF
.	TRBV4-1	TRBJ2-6	CASSQPSGANVLTF
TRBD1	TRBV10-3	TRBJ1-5	CAISELGQGVLGNQPQHF
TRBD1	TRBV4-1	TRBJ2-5	CASSQQGADGETQYF
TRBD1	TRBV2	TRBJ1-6	CASSPPGQGFSLHF
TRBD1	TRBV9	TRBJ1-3	CASSETGKSGNTIYF
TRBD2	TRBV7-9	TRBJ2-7	CASSFLPSGTGNEQYF
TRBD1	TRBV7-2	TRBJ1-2	CASSAGGRGYTF
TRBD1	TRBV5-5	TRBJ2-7	CASSFGQGSRYEQYF
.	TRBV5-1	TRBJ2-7	CASSLASAVDEQYF
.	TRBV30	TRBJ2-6	CAWSSANVLTF
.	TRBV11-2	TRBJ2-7	CASSLGAGQLYEQYF
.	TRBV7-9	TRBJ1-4	CASTGRRLGEKLFF
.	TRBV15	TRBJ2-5	CATSRDLAGSQETQYF
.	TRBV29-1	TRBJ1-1	CSVGRGTEAFF
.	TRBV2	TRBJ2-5	CASKLEETQYF
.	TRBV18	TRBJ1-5	CASSPGREDQPQHF
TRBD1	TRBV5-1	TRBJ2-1	CASSLAPGQPTYNEQFF
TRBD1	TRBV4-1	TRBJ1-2	CASSQGDRVVNGYTF
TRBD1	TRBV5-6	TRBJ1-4	CASRLQGADEKLFF
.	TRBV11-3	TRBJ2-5	CASSPSEEETQYF
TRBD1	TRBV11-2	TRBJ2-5	CASSLPQGRETQYF